This T cell receptor (beta chain) is from a study of cytomegalovirus exposure and HLA in healthy donors. Overall study: Roughly 180 million T cells yielded about 120 million unique TCR beta sequences, as an earlier analysis found.

With respect to this clone: Its antigen is not identified.

Study-wide findings and caveats: HLA allele associations emerged for roughly 17,000 TCR beta sequences in a later analysis, at 0.05 false discovery rate.

The PCR employed 60 Vbeta primers together with 13 Jbeta primers. Data came from immunoSEQ multiplex PCR; TCRdb stores just in-frame clones and leaves some out. The sample shows around 140,000 clones, approximately 84% of them seen only once. The germline gives CDR1 SGHRS, CDR2 YFSETQ. CDR3 length: 14 amino acids. The V and J ends lost 0 bases and 0 bases respectively, with 6 bases between them. The chain is built from TRBV5-1 and TRBJ1-2; no clear D gene. The clonotype comes from a man aged 25 to 40 in good health and CMV-seropositive. Sequenced: PBMCs. The CDR3 bases are TGCGCCAGCAGCTTGGACAGCCCTAACTATGGCTACACCTTC. Translated: CASSLDSPNYGYTF.